These 13 T cell receptor beta chains were sequenced from one sample in a study of blood T cell repertoires in COVID-19. TCRdb's table, derived via immunoSEQ multiplex PCR, lists solely in-frame clones and lacks some. The table shows some 330,000 clones, with roughly 89% occurring only once. Sequenced input: peripheral blood. These TCRs come from a woman in her 30s with COVID-19, enrolled during active disease.

CDR3 protein: CASSLLAGQAYEQYF. CDR3 DNA: TGTGCCAGCAGCCTACTAGCGGGTCAGGCTTACGAGCAGTACTTC. The J gene is TRBJ2-7, the V gene TRBV4-2, with 9 nucleotides matching TRBD2. The CDR3 has 15 residues. Germline assignment: CDR1 LGHNA and CDR2 YNFKEQ. Trimming took 4 bases from V and 4 from J; bases not matched to a gene: 8.

V is TRBV5-1 and J is TRBJ1-2; D perhaps matches TRBD1 (6 bases). V lost 0 bases, J lost 6 bases, and 12 bases lay in between. Per the germline V gene, CDR1 is SGHRS and CDR2 is YFSETQ. The CDR3 loop spans 14 amino acids. CDR3 protein: CASSLVQGRDGYTF. The CDR3 nucleotides read TGCGCCAGCAGCTTGGTTCAGGGGAGGGATGGCTACACCTTC.

The chain couples TRBV7-2 to TRBJ2-1, with D possibly being TRBD2 (5 bases). From germline, CDR1 is SGHTA and CDR2 FQGNSA. Trimming took 5 bases from V and 12 from J, leaving 11 bases between them. This CDR3 spans 11 amino acids. The CDR3 loop reads CASSRREGQFF. The CDR3 DNA reads TGTGCCAGCAGCCGTAGAGAGGGGCAGTTCTTC.

V and J are TRBV7-9 and TRBJ1-3; D unclear. V lost 8 bases to trimming and J lost 0 bases, with 11 bases between them. The CDR3 loop spans 14 amino acids. The germline CDR1 and CDR2 sequences are SEHNR and FQNEAQ (reference sequence). The CDR3: CASQIQSSGNTIYF. CDR3 nucleotides: TGTGCCAGCCAAATACAGAGCTCTGGAAACACCATATATTTT.

The genes are TRBV18 and TRBJ2-4; 8 bases fit TRBD1. J gave up 1 base and V 3 bases, and 2 bases lay outside the gene matches. This CDR3 has 15 residues. Germline-derived CDR1 and CDR2 are KGHSH and LQKENI. The CDR3 reads CASSPQGAAKNIQYF. The CDR3 DNA follows: TGTGCCAGCTCACCCCAGGGGGCGGCCAAAAACATTCAGTACTTC.

The rearrangement uses TRBV5-5 and TRBJ1-2; D not resolved. The CDR3 is 13 amino acids. V was shortened by 0 bases and J by 4 bases, with 7 bases between the two germline ends. The germline CDR1 and CDR2 sequences are SGHKS and YYEKEE (reference sequence). In DNA form, the CDR3 reads TGTGCCAGCAGCTTGGCTCCAGGCTATGGCTACACCTTC. This sequence encodes CASSLAPGYGYTF.

V usage is TRBV6-5 and J usage is TRBJ1-2; perhaps TRBD1 as D (6 bases). Germline values: CDR1 MNHEY, CDR2 SVGAGI. V gave up 8 bases and J gave up 0 bases, with 16 bases separating them. The CDR3 extends over 15 amino acids. CDR3 amino acids: CASPQGSATNYGYTF. DNA of the CDR3: TGTGCCAGCCCACAGGGCTCGGCTACTAACTATGGCTACACCTTC.

This chain links TRBV27 with TRBJ1-5, with D perhaps matching TRBD1 (5 bases). Germline-derived CDR1 and CDR2 are MNHEY and SMNVEV (reference sequence). The CDR3 runs 17 residues. Trimming pared 5 bases from V and 2 bases from J, leaving 19 bases between. CDR3 sequence: CASSPSYLAGRNQPQHF. CDR3 DNA: TGTGCCAGCAGTCCATCCTACTTAGCAGGGCGCAATCAGCCCCAGCATTTT.

The chain links TRBV5-1 to TRBJ2-3; 7 nucleotides agree with TRBD1. The CDR3 runs 15 residues. The germline V gene encodes CDR1 SGHRS and CDR2 YFSETQ. Trimming removed 6 bases from V and 4 bases from J; junction bases left unmatched: 11. The CDR3 reads CASNDGTVGADTQYF. CDR3 nucleotide sequence: TGCGCCAGCAACGACGGGACAGTCGGCGCAGATACGCAGTATTTT.

The chain recombines TRBV7-8 with TRBJ1-5, with a possible D match to TRBD1 (6 bases). The ends were cut back, 5 bases at V and 6 bases at J, with 20 bases in the middle. The CDR3 is 16 residues long. Germline loops: CDR1 SGHVS, CDR2 FQNEAQ. In DNA, the CDR3 is TGTGCCAGCAGCCCCCGAGAACCCAACAGGGCTCAGCCCCAGCATTTT. Amino acid sequence: CASSPREPNRAQPQHF.

The chain is built from TRBV5-8 and TRBJ1-1; D is ambiguous. Germline assignment: CDR1 SGHTS and CDR2 YDEGEE. With 4 bases removed from V and 0 bases from J, the gap between germline ends came to 10 bases. The CDR3 has 14 amino acids. The CDR3 sequence: CASSTRKLNTEAFF. CDR3 nucleotides: TGTGCCAGCAGCACCAGAAAGTTGAACACTGAAGCTTTCTTT.

The gene calls are TRBV28 and TRBJ1-2, with unresolved D. Trimming pared 1 base from V and 8 bases from J, leaving 17 bases between. CDR1 and CDR2 (germline): MDHEN, SYDVKM. The CDR3 is made up of 15 amino acids. The CDR3 nucleotides are TGTGCCAGCAGTTTATTAGCGGGTGTTCGGTCGGGCTACACCTTC. This codes for CASSLLAGVRSGYTF.

This clone has a single count. The chain combines TRBV10-2 with TRBJ1-2; TRBD1 is a possible D gene (5 bases). Germline CDR1 reads WSHSY; CDR2 reads SAAADI. The V end was cut by 4 bases, the J end by 6 bases, with 18 bases between. CDR3 length: 15 residues. CDR3 coding DNA: TGCGCCAGCAGTGGGGGTGGAGGGACCTCAGATGGCTACACCTTC. It codes for CASSGGGGTSDGYTF.